The T cell receptor (beta chain) under discussion was sequenced for a study of naive and memory T cell subsets. About this clonotype itself: Its antigen is not identified.

An equimolar mix of two oligonucleotides served as the beta constant-region primer for TRBC1 and TRBC2. Nested alpha and beta constant-region primers with the SP2 primer drove four PCR rounds on ligated cDNA. An oligonucleotide with the SP2 primer and a 12-nucleotide UMI was ligated to the cDNA 3' end. In TCRdb, the UMI-ligation and nested PCR reads were re-called with MiXCR into one record per CDR3 protein. The repertoire holds 95,000 to 150,000 distinct CDR3 sequences, with 36% as singletons. V gave up 6 bases and J gave up 10 bases, with 25 bases separating them. From germline, CDR1 is SGHVS and CDR2 FQNEAQ. The CDR3 is made up of 17 amino acids. Findings and limits, study-wide: Activation and differentiation may alter RNA-based TCR counts.

The receptor's source is a human donor in good health. This chain connects TRBV7-8 to TRBJ1-6, with D perhaps matching TRBD1 (6 bases). The sample consisted of central memory CD4+ T cells from blood. CDR3 sequence: CASSQLSGGAYRSPLHF. The CDR3, as DNA: TGTGCCAGCAGTCAGCTTAGCGGGGGCGCGTATCGGTCACCCCTCCACTTT.